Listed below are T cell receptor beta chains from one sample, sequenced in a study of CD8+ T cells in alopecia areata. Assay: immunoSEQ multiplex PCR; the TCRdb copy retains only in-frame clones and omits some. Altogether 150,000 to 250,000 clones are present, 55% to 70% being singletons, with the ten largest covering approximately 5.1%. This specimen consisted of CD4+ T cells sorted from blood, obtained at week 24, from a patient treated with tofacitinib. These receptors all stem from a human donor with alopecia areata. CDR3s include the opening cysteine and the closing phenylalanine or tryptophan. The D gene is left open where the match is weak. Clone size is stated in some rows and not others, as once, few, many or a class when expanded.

CDR3aa: CASSLGLAAQETQYF
CDR3nt: TGTGCCAGCAGCTTAGGACTAGCTGCTCAAGAGACCCAGTACTTC
d_gene: TRBD2
abundance: NA
len: 15
v_gene: TRBV7-2
j_gene: TRBJ2-5

CDR3aa: CAWSRGGAGGQPQHF
CDR3nt: TGTGCCTGGAGCCGAGGGGGCGCGGGGGGCCAGCCCCAGCATTTT
d_gene: TRBD1
abundance: NA
len: 15
v_gene: TRBV30
j_gene: TRBJ1-5

CDR3aa: CASSSRGAGGKETQYF
CDR3nt: TGTGCCAGTAGTAGCCGAGGAGCGGGGGGAAAAGAGACCCAGTACTTC
d_gene: TRBD2
abundance: NA
len: 16
v_gene: TRBV19
j_gene: TRBJ2-5

CDR3aa: CACTHSGYGYTF
CDR3nt: TGTGCCTGTACTCACAGTGGTTATGGCTACACCTTC
d_gene: NA
abundance: NA
len: 12
v_gene: TRBV30
j_gene: TRBJ1-2

CDR3aa: CASSLFWRGADTQYF
CDR3nt: TGTGCCAGCAGTTTATTCTGGCGGGGGGCAGATACGCAGTATTTT
d_gene: TRBD2
abundance: NA
len: 15
v_gene: TRBV27
j_gene: TRBJ2-3

CDR3aa: CASSWGQGAEEQYF
CDR3nt: TGTGCCAGCAGCTGGGGACAGGGGGCAGAGGAGCAGTACTTC
d_gene: TRBD1
abundance: NA
len: 14
v_gene: TRBV5-6
j_gene: TRBJ2-7

CDR3aa: CSVVLSGNTIYF
CDR3nt: TGCAGCGTTGTCCTCTCTGGAAACACCATATATTTT
d_gene: NA
abundance: NA
len: 12
v_gene: TRBV29-1
j_gene: TRBJ1-3

CDR3aa: CASSYRSQGAYEKLFF
CDR3nt: TGTGCCAGCAGTTATCGCTCACAGGGGGCGTATGAAAAACTGTTTTTT
d_gene: TRBD1
abundance: NA
len: 16
v_gene: TRBV6-5
j_gene: TRBJ1-4

CDR3aa: CASSLGQGRATDTQYF
CDR3nt: TGTGCCAGCAGCTTGGGTCAGGGAAGGGCGACAGATACGCAGTATTTT
d_gene: NA
abundance: NA
len: 16
v_gene: TRBV5-4
j_gene: TRBJ2-3

CDR3aa: CASSQAPMGNEQFF
CDR3nt: TGCGCCAGCAGCCAAGCCCCTATGGGGAATGAGCAGTTCTTC
d_gene: NA
abundance: few
len: 14
v_gene: TRBV4-3
j_gene: TRBJ2-1

CDR3aa: CASSLWDRDLYEQYF
CDR3nt: TGTGCCAGCAGCTTGTGGGACAGGGATCTCTACGAGCAGTACTTC
d_gene: TRBD1
abundance: NA
len: 15
v_gene: TRBV5-6
j_gene: TRBJ2-7

CDR3aa: CASSQTNEQFF
CDR3nt: TGTGCCAGCAGCCAAACCAATGAGCAGTTCTTC
d_gene: NA
abundance: NA
len: 11
v_gene: TRBV6-1
j_gene: TRBJ2-1

CDR3aa: CASSFLGQDSYEQYF
CDR3nt: TGCGCCAGCAGCTTCCTAGGACAGGATTCCTACGAGCAGTACTTC
d_gene: TRBD1
abundance: few
len: 15
v_gene: TRBV5-1
j_gene: TRBJ2-7